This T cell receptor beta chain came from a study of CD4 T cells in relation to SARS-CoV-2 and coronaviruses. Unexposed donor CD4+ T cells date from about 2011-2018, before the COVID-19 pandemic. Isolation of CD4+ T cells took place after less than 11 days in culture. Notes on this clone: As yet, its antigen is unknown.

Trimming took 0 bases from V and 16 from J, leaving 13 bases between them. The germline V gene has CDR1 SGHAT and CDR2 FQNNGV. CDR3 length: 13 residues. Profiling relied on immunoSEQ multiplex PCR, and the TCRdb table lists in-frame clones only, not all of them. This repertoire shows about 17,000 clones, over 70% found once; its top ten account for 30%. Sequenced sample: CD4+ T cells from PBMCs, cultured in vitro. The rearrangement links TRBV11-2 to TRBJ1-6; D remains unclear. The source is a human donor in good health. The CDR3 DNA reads TGTGCCAGCAGCTTAGAAGGGCTGGCAGGACTCCACTTT. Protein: CASSLEGLAGLHF.